This TCR beta chain was retrieved from a study of T-cell memory formation after mild COVID-19. TCRdb re-derived calls from the 5' RACE reads in MiXCR, one entry per CDR3 protein. This repertoire shows 100,000 or so distinct CDR3 sequences, 11% found once; its top ten account for roughly 40%. As for this clonotype: No antigen is known for it.

The CDR3 runs to 16 residues. V was shortened by 4 bases and J by 0 bases, with 13 bases between the two germline ends. The germline gives CDR1 SEHNR, CDR2 FQNEAQ (reference sequence). Study-level results: Pre-infection memory held some responding clones, suggesting pre-existing cross-reactive T cells responded.

V usage is TRBV7-9 and J usage is TRBJ2-4, with D perhaps matching TRBD2 (6 bases). Sequencing was carried out using PBMCs or a T cell subset sorted from them (not recorded which). This clonotype was obtained from a man between 18 and 35 years old who had mild COVID-19 (a few samples of this study predate the infection). Cell type and time point are not known. The CDR3 DNA is TGTGCCAGCAGCTGGACTACCGCCGAAGCCAAAAACATTCAGTACTTC. It translates to CASSWTTAEAKNIQYF.